This TCR beta chain is drawn from a study of OX40 agonist ivuxolimab in advanced cancers. As to this clone: The germline gene is not matched at one end of the junction; a read error may be the cause.

Assay: immunoSEQ multiplex PCR; the TCRdb copy retains only in-frame clones and omits some. Here the sample spans around 78,000 clones, about 84% being singletons. Germline loops: CDR1 LNHDA, CDR2 SQIVND (reference sequence). CDR3 length equals 16 residues. V is TRBV19 and J is TRBJ2-3, with a tentative D call TRBD2 (5 bases). The source of this sequence is an adult with an advanced solid tumor such as melanoma, head and neck, liver or kidney cancer. The source material was CD4+ or CD8+ T cells sorted from blood, sampled in a trial of the OX40 agonist ivuxolimab. CDR3 region: CASSRGIKTVPDTQYF. The CDR3 nucleotides are TGTGCCAGCAGTAGAGGGATAAAGACGGTTCCAGATACGCAGTATTTT.